This TCR beta chain was observed in a study of T-cell memory formation after mild COVID-19. Worth noting for this clonotype: Its cognate antigen is unknown.

A 5'RACE reaction primed in the constant segment made cDNA libraries of TCR alpha and TCR beta, and these carried sample barcodes and UMIs. Using its own MiXCR run on the 5' RACE reads, TCRdb lists one record per CDR3 protein. The profile covers 250,000 to 300,000 distinct CDR3 sequences, with over 15% appearing a single time and more than 20% taken by the ten largest. Study-level points and caveats: Pre-infection memory contained some responding clones, which suggested that cross-reactive memory had joined. Among clones contracting day 15 to 85, CD4/CD8 was balanced, whereas later expanders leaned CD4+.

Looked up from germline, CDR1 is MNHEY and CDR2 is SVGEGT. The CDR3 runs 13 residues. V gave up 6 bases and J gave up 0 bases, with 8 bases separating them. The J gene is TRBJ1-1, the V gene TRBV6-2 or TRBV6-3; the D is unclear. The receptor's source is a man aged 18-30 years who had mild COVID-19 (a few samples of this study predate the infection). Cell type and time point are not known. What was sequenced was PBMCs or a T cell subset sorted from them (not recorded which). The CDR3 nucleotides are TGTGCCAGCAGGGCAGACGTGAACACTGAAGCTTTCTTT. Translating gives CASRADVNTEAFF.